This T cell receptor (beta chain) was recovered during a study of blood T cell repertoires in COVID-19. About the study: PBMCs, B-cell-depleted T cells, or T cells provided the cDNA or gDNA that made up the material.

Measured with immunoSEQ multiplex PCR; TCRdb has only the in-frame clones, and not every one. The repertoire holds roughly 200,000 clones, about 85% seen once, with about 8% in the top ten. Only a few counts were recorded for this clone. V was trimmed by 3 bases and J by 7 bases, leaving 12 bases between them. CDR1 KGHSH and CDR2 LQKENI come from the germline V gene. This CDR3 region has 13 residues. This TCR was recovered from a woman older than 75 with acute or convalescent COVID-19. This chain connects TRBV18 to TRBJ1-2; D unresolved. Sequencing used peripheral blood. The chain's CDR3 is CASSPTGSGGYTF. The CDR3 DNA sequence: TGTGCCAGCTCACCGACGGGTTCGGGTGGCTACACCTTC.